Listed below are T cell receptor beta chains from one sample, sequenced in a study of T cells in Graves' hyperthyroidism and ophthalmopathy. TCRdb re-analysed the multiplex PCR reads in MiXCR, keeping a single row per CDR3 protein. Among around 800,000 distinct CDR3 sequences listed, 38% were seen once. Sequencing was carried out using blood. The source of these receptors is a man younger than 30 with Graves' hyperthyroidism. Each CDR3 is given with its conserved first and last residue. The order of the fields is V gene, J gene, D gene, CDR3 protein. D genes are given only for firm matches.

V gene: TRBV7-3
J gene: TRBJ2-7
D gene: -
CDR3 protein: CASSNRTEGEQYF

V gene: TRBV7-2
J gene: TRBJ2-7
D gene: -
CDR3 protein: CASIPSTEDEQYF

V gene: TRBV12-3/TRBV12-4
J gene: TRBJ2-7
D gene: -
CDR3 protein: CASSLGRANYEQYF

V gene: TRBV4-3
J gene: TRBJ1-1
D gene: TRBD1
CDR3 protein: CASSPWTGPMNTEAFF

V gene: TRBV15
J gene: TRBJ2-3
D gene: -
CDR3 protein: CATSRGLSTDTQYF

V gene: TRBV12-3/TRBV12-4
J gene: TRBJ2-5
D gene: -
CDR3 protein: CASSLTWGREETQYF

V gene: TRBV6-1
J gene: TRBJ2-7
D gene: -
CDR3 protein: CASAPLGGTFSHEQYF

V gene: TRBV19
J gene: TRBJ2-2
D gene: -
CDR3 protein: CAPPATGNTGELFF

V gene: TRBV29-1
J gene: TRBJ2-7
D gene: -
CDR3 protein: CSVDRWGGGITGEQYF

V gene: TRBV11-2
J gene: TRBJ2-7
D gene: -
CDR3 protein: CASSLTGPLSYEQYF

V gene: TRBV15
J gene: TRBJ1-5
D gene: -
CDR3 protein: CATSRGQDDQPQHF

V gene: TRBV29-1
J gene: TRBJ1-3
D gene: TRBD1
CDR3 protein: CSVEDWGQGNTIYF

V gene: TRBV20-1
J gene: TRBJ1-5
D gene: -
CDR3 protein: CSARDASGIYSNQPQHF

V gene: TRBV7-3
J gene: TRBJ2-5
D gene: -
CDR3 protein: CASSFDWGETQYF

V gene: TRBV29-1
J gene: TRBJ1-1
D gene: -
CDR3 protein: CSVEAVGTEAFF

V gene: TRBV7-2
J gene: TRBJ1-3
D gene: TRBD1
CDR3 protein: CASSWGQTGNTIYF

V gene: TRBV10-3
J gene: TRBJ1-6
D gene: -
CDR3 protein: CASSDSTESPLHF

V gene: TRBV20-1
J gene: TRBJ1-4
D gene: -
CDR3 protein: CSGEGRVNEKLFF

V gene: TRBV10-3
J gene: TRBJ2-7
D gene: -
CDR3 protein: CAISERVTASYEQYF

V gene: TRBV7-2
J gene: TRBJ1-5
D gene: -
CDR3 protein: CASSLAFTDYSNQPQHF

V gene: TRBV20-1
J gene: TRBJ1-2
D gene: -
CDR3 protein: CSARETDNYGYTF

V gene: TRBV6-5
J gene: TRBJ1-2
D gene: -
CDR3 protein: CASSHRQVQANYGYTF

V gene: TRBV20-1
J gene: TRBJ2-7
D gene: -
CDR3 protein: CSAKAKGSVSYEQYF

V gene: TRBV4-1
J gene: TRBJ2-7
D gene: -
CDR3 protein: CASSQAGEVTYEQYF

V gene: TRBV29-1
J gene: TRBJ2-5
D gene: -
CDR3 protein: CSVRDVIGGTQYF

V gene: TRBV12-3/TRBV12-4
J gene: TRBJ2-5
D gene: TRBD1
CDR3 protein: CASSLGLTGGIKETQYF

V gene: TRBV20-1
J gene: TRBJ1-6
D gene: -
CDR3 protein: CSATPRVVNSPLHF

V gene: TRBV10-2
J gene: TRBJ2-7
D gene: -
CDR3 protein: CASSERDGGNEQYF

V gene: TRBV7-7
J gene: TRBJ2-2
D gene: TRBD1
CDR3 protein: CASSTGQGAGELFF

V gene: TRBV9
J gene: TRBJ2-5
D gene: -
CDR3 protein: CASSVAPQGETQYF

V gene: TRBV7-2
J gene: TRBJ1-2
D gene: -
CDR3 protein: CASSQVGGESNGYTF

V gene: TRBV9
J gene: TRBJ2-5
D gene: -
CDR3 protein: CASNRQWGETQYF

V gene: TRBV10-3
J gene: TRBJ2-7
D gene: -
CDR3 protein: CASSYEVGQNAIEQYF

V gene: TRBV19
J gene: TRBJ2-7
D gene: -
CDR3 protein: CASSPGHSFSYEQYF

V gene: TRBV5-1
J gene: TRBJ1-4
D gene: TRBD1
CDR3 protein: CASSLADRVGEKLFF

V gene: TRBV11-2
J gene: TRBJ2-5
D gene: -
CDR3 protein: CASSLDLRETQYF

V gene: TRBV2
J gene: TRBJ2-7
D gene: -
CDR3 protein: CASSEALQGLHEQYF

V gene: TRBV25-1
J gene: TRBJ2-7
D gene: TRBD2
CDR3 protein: CASSFTSGAPYEQYF

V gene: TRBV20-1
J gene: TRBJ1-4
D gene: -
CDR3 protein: CSARALRGVYEKLFF

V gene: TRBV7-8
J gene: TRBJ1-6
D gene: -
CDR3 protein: CASSPSGTPGSPLHF

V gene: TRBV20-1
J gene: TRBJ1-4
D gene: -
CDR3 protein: CSARDKAWGLEEKLFF

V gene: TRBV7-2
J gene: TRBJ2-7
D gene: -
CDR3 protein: CASSLIREREQYF

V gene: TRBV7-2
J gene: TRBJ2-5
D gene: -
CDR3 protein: CASSLETRETQYF

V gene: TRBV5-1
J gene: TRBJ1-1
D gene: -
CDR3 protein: CASSQWTGNTEAFF

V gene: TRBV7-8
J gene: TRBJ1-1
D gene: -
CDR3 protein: CASRKEVLNTEAFF

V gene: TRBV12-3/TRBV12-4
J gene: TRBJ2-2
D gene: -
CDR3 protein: CASRALGTGELFF

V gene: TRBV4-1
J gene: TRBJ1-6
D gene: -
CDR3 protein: CASSQPLSSPLHF

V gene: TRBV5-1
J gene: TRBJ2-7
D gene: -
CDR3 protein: CASSEGWGAYEQYF

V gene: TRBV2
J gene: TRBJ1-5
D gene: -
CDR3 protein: CASTYDTGNQPQHF

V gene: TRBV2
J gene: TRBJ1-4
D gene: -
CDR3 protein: CASSDPPDQTSAQEKLFF

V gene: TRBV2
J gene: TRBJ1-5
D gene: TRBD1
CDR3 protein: CASSEAWGQNQPQHF

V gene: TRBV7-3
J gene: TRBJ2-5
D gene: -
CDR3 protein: CASSPPGGLQETQYF

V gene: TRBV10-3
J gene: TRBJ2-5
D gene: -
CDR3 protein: CAISEKSAQETQYF